These 26 T cell receptor beta chains share one sample of origin, sequenced in a study of blood T cell repertoires in COVID-19. Here immunoSEQ multiplex PCR was the method, and the copy in TCRdb shows in-frame clones only, minus some. The data contain 90,000 to 140,000 clones, 75% to 85% of them singletons. Sequencing was performed on peripheral blood. The receptors were sampled from a woman between 65 and 79 years old with acute or convalescent COVID-19.

The chain carries TRBV20-1 and TRBJ2-5; 8 bases match TRBD2. This CDR3 is built from 14 residues. Trimming removed 3 bases from V and 5 bases from J; junction bases left unmatched: 8. Per germline, CDR1 DFQATT and CDR2 SNEGSKA (reference sequence). Written as DNA, the CDR3 is TGCAGTGCTAGTTCCCCGACTAGCGTGGAGACCCAGTACTTC. Translated, it gives CSASSPTSVETQYF.

This clone was detected only once. CDR3 sequence (DNA): TGTGCCAGCAGCTTTTTCGGGACTAGCGGGAACGAGCAGTACTTC. Protein: CASSFFGTSGNEQYF. The chain joins TRBV7-2 to TRBJ2-7; the match to TRBD2 covers 13 bases. Trimming took 3 bases from V and 5 from J; bases not matched to a gene: 4. This CDR3 comprises 15 residues. Per germline, CDR1 SGHTA and CDR2 FQGNSA.

The rearrangement links TRBV5-4 to TRBJ1-1; weak D call: TRBD1 (6 bases). V shed 5 bases and J shed 3 bases, with 14 bases lying between them. The CDR3 totals 14 residues. Germline assignment: CDR1 SGHNT and CDR2 YYREEE (reference sequence). The CDR3 here is CASRATGIHTEAFF. The CDR3 nucleotides read TGTGCCAGCAGGGCCACAGGGATTCACACTGAAGCTTTCTTT.

This clone was seen once. DNA for the CDR3: TGTGCCACCAGTGATTCCCTTTCTCAGTACCGGGACAGATATGGCTACACCTTC. It yields the protein CATSDSLSQYRDRYGYTF. The chain employs TRBV24-1 and TRBJ1-2, with 7 bases matching TRBD1. Germline CDR1 is KGHDR and CDR2 is SFDVKD. This CDR3 comprises 18 residues. V shed 2 bases and J 5 bases; nucleotides not matched to a gene: 16.

This clone came up a few times. The gene calls are TRBV19 and TRBJ2-7; TRBD2 matches 11 bases. Germline V gene data show CDR1 as LNHDA and CDR2 as SQIVND (reference sequence). The CDR3 has 15 amino acids. The junction had 7 bases not matched to a gene; V was cut back by 3 bases and J by 6 bases. CDR3 in amino acids: CASSITSGRLSEQYF. CDR3 in DNA: TGTGCCAGTAGTATTACTAGCGGGAGACTTTCCGAGCAGTACTTC.

V gene TRBV7-2 combines with J gene TRBJ2-5; possible D gene TRBD1, 5 bases. Trimming took off 5 bases at V and 1 base at J, with 17 bases between the two ends. Germline V gene lookup returns CDR1 SGHTA and CDR2 FQGNSA. The CDR3 has 16 residues. CDR3 region: CASSDTTTGTQETQYF. CDR3 sequence (DNA): TGTGCCAGCAGCGACACCACAACAGGAACCCAAGAGACCCAGTACTTC.

This clone occurred once. The chain recombines TRBV30 with TRBJ2-7; D perhaps matches TRBD1 (6 bases). With 2 bases removed from V and 0 bases from J, the gap between germline ends came to 11 bases. The CDR3 has 14 residues. Germline CDR1 and CDR2: GTSNPN and SVGIG (reference sequence). CDR3 in DNA: TGTGCCTGGAGTAGAGGGGGTAACTCCTACGAGCAGTACTTC. Translation gives CAWSRGGNSYEQYF.

The gene calls are TRBV7-2 and TRBJ2-5, with D possibly being TRBD2 (5 bases). The CDR3 sequence is 15 residues long. The V and J ends lost 1 base and 1 base respectively, with 10 bases between them. The V gene's germline CDR1 is SGHTA and CDR2 FQGNSA. This CDR3 reads CASSLVPGIQETQYF. CDR3 nucleotides: TGTGCCAGCAGCTTAGTACCGGGGATCCAAGAGACCCAGTACTTC.

This clone was recorded once. Here the CDR3 DNA reads TGTGCCAGCAGCCAAGAACTAGCGGGAGGCACAGATACGCAGTATTTT. Translating it yields CASSQELAGGTDTQYF. The rearrangement links TRBV4-2 to TRBJ2-3; 11 positions agree with TRBD2. With 0 bases clipped from V and 1 base from J, the junction kept 0 bases outside the gene matches. The CDR3 consists of 16 residues. Germline V CDR1 and CDR2: LGHNA, YNFKEQ.

The chain links TRBV27 to TRBJ2-3, with TRBD2 identical over 11 bases. The CDR3 extends over 18 amino acids. Germline CDR1 and CDR2: MNHEY and SMNVEV (reference sequence). The V and J ends lost 2 bases and 0 bases, in that order; junction bases with no gene match: 7. This CDR3 is CASSLGSRLAGSTDTQYF. As DNA, the CDR3 is TGTGCCAGCAGTTTAGGGAGTCGACTAGCGGGAAGCACAGATACGCAGTATTTT.

This clone was seen a single time. This same CDR3 is encoded by further DNA sequences in the sample. This chain links TRBV30 with TRBJ2-7, with a tentative D call TRBD1 (6 bases). The CDR3 consists of 13 residues. V was cut by 0 bases and J by 2 bases, with 8 bases left in between. Germline V gene data show CDR1 as GTSNPN and CDR2 as SVGIG (reference sequence). The chain's CDR3 is CAWSVDRAYEQYF. The CDR3 coding sequence is TGTGCCTGGAGTGTGGACAGAGCCTACGAGCAGTACTTC. Variable domain in full (rest from reference TRBV30 and TRBJ2-7): SQTIHQWPATLVQPVGSPLSLECTVEGTSNPNLYWYRQAAGRGLQLLFYSVGIGQISSEVPQNLSASRPQDRQFILSSKKLLLSDSGFYLCAWSVDRAYEQYFGPGTRLTVT.

The chain joins TRBV24-1 to TRBJ2-1, with TRBD2 identical over 8 bases. The CDR3 is made up of 16 amino acids. The germline V gene encodes CDR1 KGHDR and CDR2 SFDVKD. J lost 4 bases, V lost 3 bases, and 7 bases had no gene match. In nucleotides, the CDR3 is TGTGCCACCAGTGATCGGGGTAGCGGGAATTACAATGAGCAGTTCTTC. It specifies CATSDRGSGNYNEQFF.

The CDR3: CASSYSRGLYGYTF. CDR3 bases: TGTGCCAGCAGTTACTCCAGAGGTCTCTATGGCTACACCTTC. The chain employs TRBV6-5 and TRBJ1-2; D gene unclear. V was shortened by 0 bases and J by 4 bases, with 9 bases between the two germline ends. The CDR3 covers 14 residues. The V gene's germline CDR1 is MNHEY and CDR2 SVGAGI.

The chain recombines TRBV6-1 with TRBJ1-6; D perhaps matches TRBD1 (5 bases). In germline, CDR1 is MNHNS, CDR2 SASEGT. Trimming took off 2 bases at V and 5 bases at J, with 13 bases between the two ends. CDR3 size: 16 residues. CDR3 sequence reads: CASSELGGVDNSPLHF. The CDR3 nucleotides are TGTGCCAGCAGTGAATTGGGGGGAGTCGATAATTCACCCCTCCACTTT.

The chain has TRBV6-2 or TRBV6-3 and TRBJ2-7; the match to TRBD1 covers 7 bases. Per germline, CDR1 MNHEY and CDR2 SVGEGT. The V gene end was trimmed by 2 bases and the J gene end by 0 bases; junction bases not matched to a gene: 7. The CDR3 runs to 16 residues. CDR3: CASSYPTGFPSYEQYF. The CDR3 nucleotides are TGTGCCAGCAGTTACCCGACAGGGTTCCCCTCCTACGAGCAGTACTTC.

The gene calls are TRBV27 and TRBJ1-4, with 7 nucleotides matching TRBD1. Germline V gives CDR1 MNHEY, CDR2 SMNVEV (reference sequence). This CDR3 has 15 amino acids. The junction had 4 bases not matched to a gene; V was cut back by 6 bases and J by 0 bases. In DNA form, the CDR3 reads TGTGCCAGCAGACGACAGGGAGCAACTAATGAAAAACTGTTTTTT. Translated, it gives CASRRQGATNEKLFF.

V is TRBV6-5 and J is TRBJ1-4; TRBD1 is a possible D gene (6 bases). The ends were cut back, 6 bases at V and 4 bases at J, with 12 bases in the middle. CDR1 MNHEY and CDR2 SVGAGI come from the germline V gene. This CDR3 region has 14 residues. As DNA, the CDR3 is TGTGCCAGCAGGCTAGGACAGCATAATGAAAAACTGTTTTTT. This translates into CASRLGQHNEKLFF.

The J gene is TRBJ2-2, the V gene TRBV14; D is perhaps TRBD1 (6 bases). The CDR3 has 16 amino acids. Germline V gives CDR1 SGHDN, CDR2 FVKESK. V was trimmed by 1 base and J by 4 bases, leaving 13 bases between them. The CDR3, as DNA: TGTGCCAGCAGCCAAGTAGGGGGAGACTTCACCGGGGAGCTGTTTTTT. It translates to CASSQVGGDFTGELFF.

The chain joins TRBV5-6 to TRBJ2-5; 9 bases are a match to TRBD1. Germline CDR1 and CDR2: SGHDT and YYEEEE. The CDR3 contains 15 residues. Germline trimming cut 4 bases from V and 5 bases from J; bases unmatched to any gene: 9. The CDR3 loop reads CASSPGTGIGETQYF. CDR3 DNA: TGTGCCAGCAGCCCCGGGACAGGGATAGGGGAGACCCAGTACTTC.

The chain links TRBV10-2 to TRBJ2-5; 12 nucleotides agree with TRBD2. The junction had 15 bases not matched to a gene; V was cut back by 6 bases and J by 4 bases. CDR1 and CDR2 (germline): WSHSY, SAAADI. The CDR3 covers 18 residues. DNA for the CDR3: TGCGCCAGCAGAGGACTAGCGGGAACCTCTCTCGGGGGAGAGACCCAGTACTTC. It yields the protein CASRGLAGTSLGGETQYF.

The chain has TRBV7-3 and TRBJ2-1, with D perhaps TRBD2 (5 bases). The V gene's germline CDR1 is SGHTA and CDR2 FQGTGA. V was clipped by 5 bases and J by 4 bases, with 15 bases between them. The CDR3 is made up of 15 amino acids. CDR3 coding DNA: TGTGCCAGCAGCCCTGGGGTTAGCGAGTACAATGAGCAGTTCTTC. This sequence encodes CASSPGVSEYNEQFF.

The CDR3 region has the DNA TGTGCTAGTGGTTTGGGGTCCCGCGGTTACGGAAACACCATATATTTT. This encodes CASGLGSRGYGNTIYF. This rearrangement joins TRBV12-5 to TRBJ1-3; D gene ambiguous. Trimming left V 1 base short and J 4 bases short, with 14 bases between. The CDR3 sequence is 16 residues long. Germline V gene data show CDR1 as LGHNT and CDR2 as FRNRAP.

This rearrangement joins TRBV6-5 to TRBJ2-1; 13 nucleotides agree with TRBD2. Germline loops: CDR1 MNHEY, CDR2 SVGAGI. The trim removed 6 bases at V and 6 bases at J, leaving 5 bases unmatched. This CDR3 comprises 15 residues. The CDR3 coding sequence is TGTGCCAGCAGGGCAGGACTAGCGGGAGTCAATGAGCAGTTCTTC. Translating it yields CASRAGLAGVNEQFF.

The CDR3 sequence: CASSLGSGGRWEQFF. The CDR3 nucleotides are TGTGCCAGCAGCTTAGGAAGCGGGGGGCGGTGGGAGCAGTTCTTC. The rearrangement joins TRBV11-3 to TRBJ2-1; 9 nucleotides align to TRBD2. V dropped 1 base and J dropped 10; count of bases not matched to a gene: 8. Germline CDR1 SGHNT, CDR2 YENEEA. The CDR3 contains 15 residues.

This rearrangement joins TRBV5-4 to TRBJ1-2; perhaps TRBD1 as D (5 bases). Trimming pared 2 bases from V and 3 bases from J, leaving 11 bases between. The CDR3 covers 14 residues. The germline V gene has CDR1 SGHNT and CDR2 YYREEE (reference sequence). DNA for the CDR3: TGTGCCAGCAGCTTCTCCTCCAGGGACTATGGCTACACCTTC. The encoded protein is CASSFSSRDYGYTF.

This chain joins TRBV25-1 and TRBJ1-2; TRBD1 matches 8 bases. The CDR3 covers 13 residues. The germline CDR1 and CDR2 sequences are MGHDK and SYGVNS. V lost 3 bases and J lost 6; bases outside the gene matches: 3. The CDR3 reads CASSDGQGDGYTF. Written as DNA, the CDR3 is TGTGCCAGCAGTGATGGACAGGGAGATGGCTACACCTTC.